This TCR beta chain is drawn from a study of cytomegalovirus exposure and HLA in healthy donors. The PCR made use of 60 Vbeta and 13 Jbeta primers. Sequencing used immunoSEQ multiplex PCR; TCRdb keeps in-frame clones, though not all of them. Here the sample spans over 150,000 clones, 65% to 80% being singletons. Trimming stripped 2 bases from V and 2 bases from J, with 11 bases between. CDR3 length: 14 residues. In germline, CDR1 is SGHDT, CDR2 YYEEEE. Concerning this clone: Its antigen remains unknown.

General study findings and limits: Analysis was carried out at a later point, and it linked a missense DCLRE1C variant to TCR beta V- and J-gene trimming.

This receptor was taken from a man aged 35-49 years in good health and CMV-seronegative. The source material was PBMCs. The J gene is TRBJ2-7, the V gene TRBV5-6, with D perhaps TRBD1 (6 bases). The CDR3: CASSFRGQTYEQYF. The CDR3 DNA reads as TGTGCCAGCAGCTTCAGAGGACAGACCTACGAGCAGTACTTC.